This T cell receptor (beta chain) appears in the sequencing data of a study of cytomegalovirus exposure and HLA in healthy donors. This CDR3 contains 14 residues. Germline V gene sequence: CDR1 GTSNPN, CDR2 SVGIG (reference sequence). V lost 8 bases, J lost 3 bases, and 12 bases stayed unmatched. PCR primers comprised 60 Vbeta and 13 Jbeta primers. The protocol was immunoSEQ multiplex PCR, while the TCRdb copy is restricted to in-frame clones and leaves out a portion. The sample records approximately 150,000 clones, roughly 80% being singletons. The clonotype originates from a man aged 40-49 years in good health and CMV-seronegative. The J gene is TRBJ1-1, the V gene TRBV30; 7 bases line up with TRBD1. Sequenced input: PBMCs. The CDR3 loop reads CAGKGARTYTEAFF. The DNA for the CDR3 is TGTGCCGGTAAGGGGGCGCGGACGTACACTGAAGCTTTCTTT. Drawing the rest from reference TRBV30 and TRBJ1-1, the complete variable domain is SQTIHQWPATLVQPVGSPLSLECTVEGTSNPNLYWYRQAAGRGLQLLFYSVGIGQISSEVPQNLSASRPQDRQFILSSKKLLLSDSGFYLCAGKGARTYTEAFFGQGTRLTVV.